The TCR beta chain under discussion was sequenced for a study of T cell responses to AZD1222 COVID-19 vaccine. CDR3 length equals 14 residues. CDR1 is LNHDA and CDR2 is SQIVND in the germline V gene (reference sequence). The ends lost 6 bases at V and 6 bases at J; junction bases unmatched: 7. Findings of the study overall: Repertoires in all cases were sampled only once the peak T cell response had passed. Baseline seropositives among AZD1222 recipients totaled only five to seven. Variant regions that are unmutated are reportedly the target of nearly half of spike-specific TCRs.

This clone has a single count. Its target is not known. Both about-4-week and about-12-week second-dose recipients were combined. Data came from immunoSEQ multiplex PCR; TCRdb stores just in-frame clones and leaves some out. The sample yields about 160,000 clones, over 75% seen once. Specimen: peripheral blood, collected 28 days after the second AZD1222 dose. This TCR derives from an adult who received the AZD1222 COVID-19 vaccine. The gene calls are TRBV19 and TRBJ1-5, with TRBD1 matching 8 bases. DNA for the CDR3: TGTGCCAGTAGCCAGCCAGGGGGCGGTCAGCCCCAGCATTTT. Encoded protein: CASSQPGGGQPQHF.